Presented here are 12 T cell receptor beta chains from one specimen sequenced in a study of PD-L1 blockade in urothelial cancer. Profiled with immunoSEQ multiplex PCR; TCRdb holds only in-frame clones, not every one. The sample consists of 60,000 to 70,000 clones, 81% of them appearing once. Indicated time point: pretreatment peripheral blood. Sequenced here: PBMCs, sampled around atezolizumab (anti-PD-L1) treatment. These receptor sequences come from an older man with urothelial cancer.

This rearrangement joins TRBV9 to TRBJ2-5; 10 bases are a match to TRBD1. Germline CDR1 reads SGDLS; CDR2 reads YYNGEE. This CDR3 spans 20 amino acids. Unmatched junction bases numbered 19, after V lost 3 bases and J lost 2 bases. CDR3 amino acids: CASSGLLFTGTGDTQETQYF. The CDR3 coding sequence is TGTGCCAGCAGCGGACTACTCTTCACCGGGACAGGGGATACTCAAGAGACCCAGTACTTC.

For the CDR3, the DNA is TGTGCCTGGAGTGCAGGGGCCAATCAGCCCCAGCATTTT. Protein product: CAWSAGANQPQHF. V and J are TRBV30 and TRBJ1-5, with D tentatively TRBD1 (6 bases). The CDR3 sequence is 13 residues long. Germline CDR1 is GTSNPN and CDR2 is SVGIG (reference sequence). V was cut by 1 base and J by 3 bases, with 7 bases left in between.

Note on this clone: Other nucleotide sequences from this sample produce the same CDR3. V usage is TRBV14 and J usage is TRBJ1-1; D is undetermined. From germline, CDR1 is SGHDN and CDR2 FVKESK. Trimming took off 2 bases at V and 5 bases at J, with 9 bases between the two ends. The CDR3 spans 13 residues. The DNA for the CDR3 is TGTGCCAGCAGCCAACGGACTAGGACTGAAGCTTTCTTT. Its translation: CASSQRTRTEAFF.

V is TRBV11-2 and J is TRBJ2-1; 10 bases fit TRBD2. CDR1 and CDR2 from the germline V gene are SGHAT and FQNNGV. This CDR3 comprises 15 residues. V was clipped by 10 bases and J by 6 bases; unmatched bases: 12. The CDR3 DNA reads TGTGCCATTATCATGCTAGCGGGAGTCGGCAATGAGCAGTTCTTC. This sequence encodes CAIIMLAGVGNEQFF.

This clone was seen a handful of times. This chain connects TRBV20-1 to TRBJ1-1, with D perhaps matching TRBD1 (6 bases). Between the trimmed V and J ends, which lost 4 bases and 6 bases, there was a span of 9 bases. The CDR3 has 11 amino acids. Germline lookup yields CDR1 DFQATT and CDR2 SNEGSKA (reference sequence). CDR3 loop: CSATGESEAFF. The DNA of the CDR3 is TGCAGTGCTACAGGGGAGTCTGAAGCTTTCTTT.

The chain joins TRBV29-1 to TRBJ2-2, with 8 bases fitting TRBD2. The CDR3 totals 16 residues. Looked up from germline, CDR1 is SQVTM and CDR2 is ANQGSEA. J was trimmed by 0 bases and V by 5 bases; bases with no gene match: 8. CDR3 DNA: TGCAGCGTTCGTCGGAGCGGGAGACCGAACACCGGGGAGCTGTTTTTT. Protein sequence: CSVRRSGRPNTGELFF.

J is TRBJ2-1 and V is TRBV29-1, with D tentatively TRBD2 (6 bases). CDR3 length: 16 residues. CDR1 is SQVTM, CDR2 ANQGSEA, per germline. V dropped 6 bases and J dropped 4 bases, with 22 bases sitting between them. The CDR3 sequence: CSVGTARLGLYNEQFF. In DNA, the CDR3 is TGCAGCGTCGGGACTGCCCGTTTAGGCTTATACAATGAGCAGTTCTTC.

This rearrangement joins TRBV19 to TRBJ1-2, with 12 bases that match TRBD1. CDR3 length: 15 residues. Germline CDR1 is LNHDA and CDR2 is SQIVND (reference sequence). With 5 bases clipped from V and 7 bases from J, the junction kept 8 bases outside the gene matches. In nucleotides, the CDR3 is TGTGCCAGTAGTTCTCCGGGACAGGGGGCAGGTGGCTACACCTTC. It codes for CASSSPGQGAGGYTF.

V usage is TRBV29-1 and J usage is TRBJ2-1; 13 nucleotides agree with TRBD2. Losses at the gene ends were 6 bases for V and 7 bases for J; bases not matched to a gene: 6. In germline, CDR1 is SQVTM, CDR2 ANQGSEA. The CDR3 has 14 residues. DNA of the CDR3: TGCAGCGTACTGGGACTAGCGGGGACAAATGAGCAGTTCTTC. This translates into CSVLGLAGTNEQFF.

The rearrangement uses TRBV25-1 and TRBJ2-6; 8 nucleotides align to TRBD1. Germline CDR1 MGHDK, CDR2 SYGVNS. The trim removed 2 bases at V and 4 bases at J, leaving 4 bases unmatched. The CDR3 totals 16 residues. The chain's CDR3 is CASSERTGSGANVLTF. DNA of the CDR3: TGTGCCAGCAGTGAACGGACAGGGTCCGGGGCCAACGTCCTGACTTTC. The variable domain in full, with the rest retrieved from reference TRBV25-1 and TRBJ2-6, is EADIYQTPRYLVIGTGKKITLECSQTMGHDKMYWYQQDPGMELHLIHYSYGVNSTEKGDLSSESTVSRIRTEHFPLTLESARPSHTSQYLCASSERTGSGANVLTFGAGSRLTVL.

The V call is TRBV7-3, the J call TRBJ2-1; 9 bases are shared with TRBD1. Germline-derived CDR1 and CDR2 are SGHTA and FQGTGA. The ends lost 5 bases at V and 4 bases at J; junction bases unmatched: 9. CDR3 size: 16 residues. The CDR3 bases are TGTGCCAGCAGCACTCCTACAGGGGGCAGGTACAATGAGCAGTTCTTC. Translating gives CASSTPTGGRYNEQFF.

The V and J genes are TRBV9 and TRBJ2-5; the match to TRBD2 covers 13 bases. In germline, CDR1 is SGDLS, CDR2 YYNGEE. This CDR3 is 16 amino acids long. Losses at the gene ends were 3 bases for V and 1 base for J; bases not matched to a gene: 3. DNA of the CDR3: TGTGCCAGCAGCGCTGGGACTAGCGGGGTCCAAGAGACCCAGTACTTC. This translates into CASSAGTSGVQETQYF.